These T cell receptor beta chains were read from a single sample in a study of blood T cell repertoires in COVID-19. Sequenced by immunoSEQ multiplex PCR; TCRdb stores in-frame clones only, minus some. Among approximately 150,000 clones listed, approximately 84% were seen once. Material for sequencing was peripheral blood. The receptors derive from a man aged 40-49 years with acute or convalescent COVID-19. CDR3s include the opening cysteine and the closing phenylalanine or tryptophan. D genes are given only for firm matches. A clone size is listed for some rows: how often the clone was seen (once, few, many), or a class if it is expanded.

D	size	J	V	DNA	CDR3
.	once	TRBJ2-1	TRBV6-2/TRBV6-3	TGTGCCAGCAGTTACCCGCGGGGAAACTACAATGAGCAGTTCTTC	CASSYPRGNYNEQFF
.	.	TRBJ2-6	TRBV5-1	TGCGCCAGCAGCAACCAAGGGGGTTCCGGGGCCAACGTCCTGACTTTC	CASSNQGGSGANVLTF
.	.	TRBJ1-2	TRBV28	TGTGCCAGCAGTTTAGGGCAGGGCGCCTATGGCTACACCTTC	CASSLGQGAYGYTF
TRBD1	.	TRBJ2-1	TRBV11-2	TGTGCCAGCAGCCCAGGGGGCCTAGCGCGGGCGGATGAGCAGTTCTTC	CASSPGGLARADEQFF
.	.	TRBJ1-1	TRBV11-3	TGTGCCAGCAGCTTTTCGGGGGATAAGGCTTTCTTT	CASSFSGDKAFF
TRBD2	.	TRBJ2-1	TRBV15	TGTGCCACCAGCAGGGCTAGCGGGGGAGCCTACAATGAGCAGTTCTTC	CATSRASGGAYNEQFF
.	.	TRBJ2-2	TRBV3-1/TRBV3-2	TGTGCCAGCAGCTTAGGGGGGGCGCGGACCGGGGAGCTGTTTTTT	CASSLGGARTGELFF
TRBD1	.	TRBJ1-1	TRBV3-1/TRBV3-2	TGTGCCAGCAGCCCCAGGGGGTCGGACACTGAAGCTTTCTTT	CASSPRGSDTEAFF
.	.	TRBJ1-2	TRBV5-6	TGTGCCAGCAGCTTGGTAGTGGGAGACGGCTACACCTTC	CASSLVVGDGYTF
TRBD2	.	TRBJ2-7	TRBV7-9	TGTGCCAGCGCTACTAGCGGGAGCTCCTACGAGCAGTACTTC	CASATSGSSYEQYF
TRBD1	.	TRBJ1-3	TRBV5-4	TGTGCCAGCAGCTTGGACAGGGGTGGAAACACCATATATTTT	CASSLDRGGNTIYF
TRBD1	.	TRBJ1-5	TRBV4-2	TGTGCCAGCAGCCAAGGAGGGACAGACGCCCGGCGTACCCAGCATTTT	CASSQGGTDARRTQHF
TRBD1	.	TRBJ1-4	TRBV5-1	TGCGCCAGCAGCGTCGGACAGGGTTCAACTAATGAAAAACTGTTTTTT	CASSVGQGSTNEKLFF
.	.	TRBJ1-1	TRBV27	TGTGCCAGCAGTTTAGGTACAGAGCCGAACACTGAAGCTTTCTTT	CASSLGTEPNTEAFF
.	.	TRBJ1-5	TRBV7-2	TGTGCCAGCGGGGCCCAACCGTCCGGGACAAGCAATCAGCCCCAGCATTTT	CASGAQPSGTSNQPQHF
.	.	TRBJ1-1	TRBV18	TGTGCCAGCTCACCAAATCAGAACCCTTCGAACACTGAAGCTTTCTTT	CASSPNQNPSNTEAFF
.	.	TRBJ1-4	TRBV7-9	TGTGCCAGCAGCTTCTTCGGGCAGGGTGACGAAAAACTGTTTTTT	CASSFFGQGDEKLFF
.	.	TRBJ1-2	TRBV19	TGTGCCAGTAGTACCCGGTCACAGGTTTCCGGCTACACCTTC	CASSTRSQVSGYTF
TRBD1	.	TRBJ2-1	TRBV5-1	TGCGCCAGCAGCTCGACAGGGTTGGGCGAGCAGTTCTTC	CASSSTGLGEQFF
TRBD1	.	TRBJ2-5	TRBV28	TGTGCCAGCAGTCCGGACAGGGGAGGATTGGTAATAAAGACCCAGTACTTC	CASSPDRGGLVIKTQYF
.	.	TRBJ2-1	TRBV10-3	TGTGCCATCAGTGAGCCTTCCCTTATGAGGGGGGGGTACAATGAGCAGTTCTTC	CAISEPSLMRGGYNEQFF
.	.	TRBJ1-6	TRBV18	TGTGCCAGCTCACCCCAGGGGACCTATAATTCACCCCTCCACTTT	CASSPQGTYNSPLHF